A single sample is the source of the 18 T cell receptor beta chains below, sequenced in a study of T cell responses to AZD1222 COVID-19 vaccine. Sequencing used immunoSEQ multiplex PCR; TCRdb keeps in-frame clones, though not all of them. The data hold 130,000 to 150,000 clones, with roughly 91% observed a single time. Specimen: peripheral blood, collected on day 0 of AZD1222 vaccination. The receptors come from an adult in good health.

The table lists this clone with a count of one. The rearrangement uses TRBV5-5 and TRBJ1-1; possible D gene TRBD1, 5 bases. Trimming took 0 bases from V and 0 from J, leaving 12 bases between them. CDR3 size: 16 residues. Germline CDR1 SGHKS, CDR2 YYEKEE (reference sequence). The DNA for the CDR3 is TGTGCCAGCAGCTTGGCCCCTGGAGGGGTGAACACTGAAGCTTTCTTT. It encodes CASSLAPGGVNTEAFF.

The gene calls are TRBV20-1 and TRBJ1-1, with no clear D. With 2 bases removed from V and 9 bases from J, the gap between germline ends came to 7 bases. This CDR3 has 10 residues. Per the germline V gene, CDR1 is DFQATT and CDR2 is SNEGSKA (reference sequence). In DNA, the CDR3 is TGCAGTGCTAGAAGGCAGCAAGCTTTCTTT. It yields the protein CSARRQQAFF.

For the CDR3, the DNA is TGTGCCATCAGTTCGGGACTAGCGGAGTACCAAGAGACCCAGTACTTC. It is translated as CAISSGLAEYQETQYF. The rearrangement joins TRBV10-3 to TRBJ2-5; TRBD2 matches at 11 bases. The germline V gene has CDR1 ENHRY and CDR2 SYGVKD. CDR3 length equals 16 residues. After removal of 5 bases from V and 0 bases from J, the junction contained 5 bases not matched to a gene.

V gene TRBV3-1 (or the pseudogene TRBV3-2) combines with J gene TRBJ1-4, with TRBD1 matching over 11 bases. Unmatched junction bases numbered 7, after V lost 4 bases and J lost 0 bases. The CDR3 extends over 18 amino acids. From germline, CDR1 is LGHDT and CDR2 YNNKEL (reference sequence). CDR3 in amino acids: CASSLWGTGGATNEKLFF. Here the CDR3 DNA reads TGTGCCAGCAGCCTGTGGGGGACAGGGGGAGCAACTAATGAAAAACTGTTTTTT.

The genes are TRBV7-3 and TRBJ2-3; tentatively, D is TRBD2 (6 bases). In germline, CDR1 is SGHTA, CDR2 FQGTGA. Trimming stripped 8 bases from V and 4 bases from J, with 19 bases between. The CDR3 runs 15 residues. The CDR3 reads CASRPRAGSADTQYF. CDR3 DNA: TGTGCCAGCCGCCCCAGGGCGGGAAGCGCAGATACGCAGTATTTT.

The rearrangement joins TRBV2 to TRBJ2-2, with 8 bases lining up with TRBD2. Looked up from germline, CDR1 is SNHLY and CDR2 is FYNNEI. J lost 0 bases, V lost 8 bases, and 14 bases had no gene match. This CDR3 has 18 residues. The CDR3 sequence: CASSKRGSGGTNTGELFF. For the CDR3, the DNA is TGTGCCAGCTCCAAGCGGGGGAGCGGGGGCACGAACACCGGGGAGCTGTTTTTT.

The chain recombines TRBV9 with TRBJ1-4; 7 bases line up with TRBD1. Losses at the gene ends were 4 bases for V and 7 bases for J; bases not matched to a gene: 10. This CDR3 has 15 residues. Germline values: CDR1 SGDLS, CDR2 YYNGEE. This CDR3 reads CASSFTGVRGEKLFF. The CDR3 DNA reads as TGTGCCAGCAGCTTCACAGGGGTGCGGGGTGAAAAACTGTTTTTT.

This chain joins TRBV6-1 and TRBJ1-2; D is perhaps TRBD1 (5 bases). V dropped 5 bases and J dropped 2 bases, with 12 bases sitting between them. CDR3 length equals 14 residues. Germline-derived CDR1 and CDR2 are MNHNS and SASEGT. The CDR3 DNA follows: TGTGCCAGCAGTCCGGGACGATCGAACTATGGCTACACCTTC. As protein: CASSPGRSNYGYTF.

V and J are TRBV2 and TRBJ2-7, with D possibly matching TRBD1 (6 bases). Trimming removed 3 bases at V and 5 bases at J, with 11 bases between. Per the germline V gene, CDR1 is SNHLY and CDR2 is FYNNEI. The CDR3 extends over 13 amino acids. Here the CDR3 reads CASSDRGIDEQYF. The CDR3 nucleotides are TGTGCCAGCAGTGATAGGGGGATCGACGAGCAGTACTTC.

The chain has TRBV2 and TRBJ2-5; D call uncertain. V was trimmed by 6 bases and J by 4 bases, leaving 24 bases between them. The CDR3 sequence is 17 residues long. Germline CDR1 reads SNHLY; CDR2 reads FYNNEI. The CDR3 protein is CASRTDTPATWGETQYF. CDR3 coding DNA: TGTGCCAGCAGAACAGACACACCGGCTACCTGGGGAGAGACCCAGTACTTC.

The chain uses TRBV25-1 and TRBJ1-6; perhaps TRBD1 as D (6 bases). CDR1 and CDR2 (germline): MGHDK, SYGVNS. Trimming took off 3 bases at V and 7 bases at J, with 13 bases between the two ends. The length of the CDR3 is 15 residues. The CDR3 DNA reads TGTGCCAGCAGTGATGGACAGTTCAAGAATTCACCCCTCCACTTT. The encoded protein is CASSDGQFKNSPLHF.

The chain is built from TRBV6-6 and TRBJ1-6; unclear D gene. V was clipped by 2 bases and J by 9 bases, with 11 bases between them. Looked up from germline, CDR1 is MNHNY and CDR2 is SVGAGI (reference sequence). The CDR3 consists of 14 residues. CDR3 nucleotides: TGTGCCAGCAGTTACAGTGGGCTGGCTTCACCCCTCCACTTT. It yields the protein CASSYSGLASPLHF.

CDR3 in DNA: TGTGCCATAAACAGGGGGACTGAAGCTTTCTTT. Residues: CAINRGTEAFF. The chain combines TRBV2 with TRBJ1-1; 8 bases match TRBD1. Germline V CDR1 and CDR2: SNHLY, FYNNEI. This CDR3 comprises 11 residues. V dropped 10 bases and J dropped 5; count of bases not matched to a gene: 3. Together with reference TRBV2 and TRBJ1-1, the CDR3 gives the full variable domain: EPEVTQTPSHQVTQMGQEVILRCVPISNHLYFYWYRQILGQKVEFLVSFYNNEISEKSEIFDDQFSVERPDGSNFTLKIRSTKLEDSAMYFCAINRGTEAFFGQGTRLTVV.

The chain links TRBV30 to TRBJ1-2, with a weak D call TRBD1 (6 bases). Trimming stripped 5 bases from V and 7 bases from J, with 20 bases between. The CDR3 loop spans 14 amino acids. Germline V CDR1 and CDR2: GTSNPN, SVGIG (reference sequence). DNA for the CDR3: TGTGCCTGGGTGACTAACAGGGTAATCAGTGGCTACACCTTC. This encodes CAWVTNRVISGYTF.

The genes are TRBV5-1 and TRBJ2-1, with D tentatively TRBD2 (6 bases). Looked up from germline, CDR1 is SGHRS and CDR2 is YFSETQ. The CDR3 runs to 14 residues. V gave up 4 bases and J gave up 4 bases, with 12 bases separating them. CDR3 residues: CASSEPGRYNEQFF. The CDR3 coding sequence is TGCGCCAGCAGCGAGCCCGGGAGATACAATGAGCAGTTCTTC.

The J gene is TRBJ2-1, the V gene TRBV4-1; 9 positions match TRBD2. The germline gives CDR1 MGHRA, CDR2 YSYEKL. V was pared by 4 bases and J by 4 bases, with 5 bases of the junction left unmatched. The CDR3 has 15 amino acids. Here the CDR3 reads CASSRTSGPYNEQFF. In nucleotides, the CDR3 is TGCGCCAGCAGCCGAACTAGCGGGCCTTACAATGAGCAGTTCTTC.

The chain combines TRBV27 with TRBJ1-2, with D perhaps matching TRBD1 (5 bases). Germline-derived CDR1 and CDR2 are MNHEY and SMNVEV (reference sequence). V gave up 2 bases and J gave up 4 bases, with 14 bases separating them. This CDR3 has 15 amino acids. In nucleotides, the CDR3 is TGTGCCAGCAGTTTAGACCCTAGGGGTGCCTATGGCTACACCTTC. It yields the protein CASSLDPRGAYGYTF.

CDR3 sequence (DNA): TGTGCCAGCAGTTACGGGTCGCCGAACCTGGGGAATGAGCAGTTCTTC. This codes for CASSYGSPNLGNEQFF. The genes are TRBV6-5 and TRBJ2-1; unclear D gene. Germline-derived CDR1 and CDR2 are MNHEY and SVGAGI. V was shortened by 2 bases and J by 7 bases, with 18 bases between the two germline ends. This CDR3 comprises 16 residues.